Following are 6 T cell receptor beta chains from one sample sequenced in a study of PD-1 and CTLA-4 blockade in melanoma. Libraries were prepared by immunoSEQ multiplex PCR; TCRdb keeps only in-frame clonotypes and omits some of them. The table has fewer than 35,000 clones, less than 90% seen once; the top ten hold 6% to 7%. Source: CD8+ T cells from peripheral blood, taken from a patient given anti-PD-1 treatment. Receptor source: a human donor with melanoma.

This sequence joins TRBV9 and TRBJ2-3; D is unclear. The ends were cut back, 4 bases at V and 1 base at J, with 19 bases in the middle. The CDR3 is made up of 17 amino acids. Per germline, CDR1 SGDLS and CDR2 YYNGEE. The CDR3 coding sequence is TGTGCCAGCAGCCTTAGTAGGACGGACGGAGGCACAGATACGCAGTATTTT. Amino acids: CASSLSRTDGGTDTQYF.

The chain employs TRBV6-2 or TRBV6-3 and TRBJ2-5; unclear D gene. The CDR3 is 18 amino acids. V was clipped by 0 bases and J by 4 bases, with 21 bases between them. Germline-derived CDR1 and CDR2 are MNHEY and SVGEGT. The CDR3 region has the DNA TGTGCCAGCAGTTACTCGCTTGTTAATGGCGCCAGGAGAGAGACCCAGTACTTC. Residues: CASSYSLVNGARRETQYF.

This clone was found a few times. The rearrangement joins TRBV6-6 to TRBJ1-1; perhaps TRBD1 as D (5 bases). The CDR3 is 17 amino acids. CDR1 MNHNY and CDR2 SVGAGI come from the germline V gene (reference sequence). Trimming pared 5 bases from V and 0 bases from J, leaving 19 bases between. CDR3 residues: CASSRNPRETMNTEAFF. Here the CDR3 DNA reads TGTGCCAGCAGTCGTAACCCCAGGGAAACTATGAACACTGAAGCTTTCTTT.

In this sample, this clone turned up a few times. Here the CDR3 DNA reads TGTGCCAGCAGCGTAGCCGGGACAGGGGGCCCACCCCTCCACTTT. Its protein product is CASSVAGTGGPPLHF. This chain connects TRBV9 to TRBJ1-6; 12 nucleotides match TRBD1. After removal of 0 bases from V and 11 bases from J, the junction contained 3 bases not matched to a gene. The CDR3 totals 15 residues. Germline V gives CDR1 SGDLS, CDR2 YYNGEE.

V is TRBV4-1 and J is TRBJ1-2; D gene unclear. The ends were cut back, 1 base at V and 4 bases at J, with 16 bases in the middle. CDR3 length equals 16 residues. Germline CDR1 MGHRA, CDR2 YSYEKL. CDR3 sequence (DNA): TGCGCCAGCAGCCAAGCCCGGGAGAATCTGCTCTATGGCTACACCTTC. Its translation: CASSQARENLLYGYTF.

The chain has TRBV28 and TRBJ2-7; TRBD2 matches 7 bases. The CDR3 totals 14 residues. CDR1 is MDHEN and CDR2 is SYDVKM in the germline V gene. V dropped 1 base and J dropped 6; count of bases not matched to a gene: 6. CDR3 residues: CASSLSASGVEQYF. CDR3 in DNA: TGTGCCAGCAGTTTATCGGCTAGCGGAGTCGAGCAGTACTTC. The entire variable domain, with the rest obtained from reference TRBV28 and TRBJ2-7, is as follows: DVKVTQSSRYLVKRTGEKVFLECVQDMDHENMFWYRQDPGLGLRLIYFSYDVKMKEKGDIPEGYSVSREKKERFSLILESASTNQTSMYLCASSLSASGVEQYFGPGTRLTVT.